This T cell receptor (beta chain) was recovered during a study of T cell responses to AZD1222 COVID-19 vaccine. Using immunoSEQ multiplex PCR, the repertoire was profiled, and TCRdb retains in-frame clones only, with some absent. Seen here are some 200,000 clones, 80% to 95% observed once, and the top ten hold less than 2%. Broader study findings: None of the repertoires were sampled until the peak T cell response had passed. Nearly half of spike-specific TCRs reportedly target unmutated variant regions. Only six AZD1222 recipients tested seropositive at baseline.

Second doses that came at about 4 or about 12 weeks were put together. The sample holds one count of this clone. Its specificity is not known. V dropped 2 bases and J dropped 0 bases, with 11 bases sitting between them. The CDR3 is made up of 15 amino acids. Germline CDR1 SGHTA, CDR2 FQGNSA. This receptor was obtained from an adult who received the AZD1222 COVID-19 vaccine. The chain links TRBV7-2 to TRBJ2-7; the D gene is possibly TRBD2 (5 bases). The material sequenced was peripheral blood, taken 28 days after the second AZD1222 dose. CDR3 in DNA: TGTGCCAGCAGCTTATCCGGGGTAAGCTCCTACGAGCAGTACTTC. It translates to CASSLSGVSSYEQYF.